This T cell receptor beta chain is drawn from a study of T-cell memory formation after mild COVID-19. In the study overall: Largely, TCR clusters stayed within a single donor. Study-wide findings and caveats: The study detected some responding clones in pre-infection memory, suggesting cross-reactive memory joined. Nothing confirmed that second-wave clones peaking on day 37 were specific for SARS-CoV-2.

The germline gives CDR1 SGDLS, CDR2 YYNGEE. Trimming cost V 4 bases and J 0 bases, with 8 bases left between them. The length of the CDR3 is 14 residues. After 5'RACE with constant-segment primers, TCR alpha and TCR beta cDNA libraries carrying sample barcodes and UMIs were obtained. TCRdb re-called the 5' RACE reads with MiXCR, one entry per CDR3 protein. The sample carries roughly 350,000 distinct CDR3 sequences, over 20% recorded once. In this sample, this clonotype turned up many times. What it binds is not known. The chain is built from TRBV9 and TRBJ2-4; D is undetermined. The source material was PBMCs or a T cell subset sorted from them (not recorded which). This TCR was sampled from an adult woman who had mild COVID-19 (a few samples of this study predate the infection). Cell type and time point are not known. The CDR3 DNA reads TGTGCCAGCAGCAGAACTCTAGCCAAAAACATTCAGTACTTC. It specifies CASSRTLAKNIQYF.